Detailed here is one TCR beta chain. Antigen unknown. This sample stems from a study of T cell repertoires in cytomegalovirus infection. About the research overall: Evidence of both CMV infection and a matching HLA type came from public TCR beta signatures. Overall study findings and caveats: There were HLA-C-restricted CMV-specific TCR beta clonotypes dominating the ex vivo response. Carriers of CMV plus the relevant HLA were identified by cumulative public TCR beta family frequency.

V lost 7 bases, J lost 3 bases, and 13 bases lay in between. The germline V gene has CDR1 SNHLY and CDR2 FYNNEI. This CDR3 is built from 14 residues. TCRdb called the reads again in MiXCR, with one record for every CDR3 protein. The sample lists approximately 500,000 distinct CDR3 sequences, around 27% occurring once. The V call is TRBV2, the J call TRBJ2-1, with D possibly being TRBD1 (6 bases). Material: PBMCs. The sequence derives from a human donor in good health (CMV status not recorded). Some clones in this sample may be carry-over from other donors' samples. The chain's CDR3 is CASMLGAGYNEQFF. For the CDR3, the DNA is TGTGCCAGCATGTTGGGGGCGGGCTACAATGAGCAGTTCTTC.